This T cell receptor (beta chain) was observed in a study of blood T cell repertoires in COVID-19. The CDR3 is made up of 15 amino acids. Germline values: CDR1 LGHDT, CDR2 YNNKEL (reference sequence). V lost 3 bases and J lost 6; bases outside the gene matches: 8. Under the authors' procedure: Nucleated cell number was recorded as an estimate derived from reference gene primer amplification. Only in-frame clones appear in the TCRdb table, and some are missing; sequencing was by immunoSEQ multiplex PCR. D and trimming come from the DNA, and the V and J calls and clone size come from that table. In the table there are about 83,000 clones, about 86% of which are singletons.

The source is a woman of 80 years or more in a cohort sampled during active or convalescent COVID-19. Sample: peripheral blood. The gene calls are TRBV3-1 (or the pseudogene TRBV3-2) and TRBJ1-5, with 7 bases identical to TRBD1. The CDR3 protein is CASSHGETGLQPQHF. CDR3 bases: TGTGCCAGCAGCCACGGGGAGACAGGGCTTCAGCCCCAGCATTTT.